This TCR beta chain was captured in a study of PD-L1 blockade in urothelial cancer. Study context: About nine tenths of the roughly 29 patients were men with bladder-origin urothelial cancer. Specimens of blood held a median count of roughly 140,000 T cells.

Produced via immunoSEQ multiplex PCR; TCRdb's table is partial and in-frame only. This table holds around 51,000 clones, 70% to 90% found once. Looked up from germline, CDR1 is SGHAT and CDR2 is FQNNGV. CDR3 length: 15 residues. The V and J ends lost 5 bases and 6 bases respectively, with 19 bases between them. Each patient's cancer was a locally advanced or metastatic urothelial carcinoma. Material: PBMCs, obtained around atezolizumab (anti-PD-L1) treatment. The origin of this receptor is a man aged 55 to 70 with urothelial cancer. The chain uses TRBV11-2 and TRBJ1-1, with a weak D call TRBD1 (5 bases). Here the CDR3 DNA reads TGTGCCAGCAGCCCAACGGTGGGGGGTCAAGCTGAAGCTTTCTTT. Encoded protein: CASSPTVGGQAEAFF.